Below are 7 T cell receptor beta chains sequenced from a single sample in a study of cytomegalovirus exposure and HLA in healthy donors. Use of 60 Vbeta and 13 Jbeta primers characterized the PCR. Produced via immunoSEQ multiplex PCR; TCRdb's table is partial and in-frame only. With some 40,000 clones in the sample, the ten largest clones hold 5.5% to 6%. Sequenced material: PBMCs. The origin of the receptors is a human donor in good health.

This chain joins TRBV6-5 and TRBJ1-1; no clear D gene. Trimming cost V 3 bases and J 0 bases, with 14 bases left between them. Germline CDR1 is MNHEY and CDR2 is SVGAGI. The CDR3 is 16 amino acids. The CDR3, as DNA: TGTGCCAGCAGTTATTCCTACGATTATATGAACACTGAAGCTTTCTTT. Its protein is CASSYSYDYMNTEAFF.

This chain links TRBV5-1 with TRBJ1-5; D is possibly TRBD1 (5 bases). Trimming pared 0 bases from V and 0 bases from J, leaving 10 bases between. Germline V gene lookup returns CDR1 SGHRS and CDR2 YFSETQ. The CDR3 extends over 16 amino acids. CDR3: CASSLGQDNSNQPQHF. CDR3 DNA: TGCGCCAGCAGCTTGGGGCAGGACAATAGCAATCAGCCCCAGCATTTT.

This chain links TRBV7-6 with TRBJ2-2; D remains ambiguous. Trimming took 1 base from V and 4 from J, leaving 13 bases between them. The V gene's germline CDR1 is SGHVS and CDR2 FNYEAQ. The CDR3 consists of 16 residues. Here the CDR3 reads CASSLGVDPGTGELFF. In DNA, the CDR3 is TGTGCCAGCAGCTTAGGAGTTGACCCAGGCACCGGGGAGCTGTTTTTT.

This sequence joins TRBV30 and TRBJ1-4; no firm D call. This CDR3 region has 15 residues. V shed 2 bases and J shed 3 bases, with 13 bases lying between them. The germline gives CDR1 GTSNPN, CDR2 SVGIG (reference sequence). The CDR3 bases are TGTGCCTGGAGTCTCCTGACCGGAGCTAATGAAAAACTGTTTTTT. This translates into CAWSLLTGANEKLFF.

The rearrangement links TRBV6-1 to TRBJ2-7; a weak D match, TRBD1 (7 bases). V dropped 8 bases and J dropped 2 bases, with 19 bases sitting between them. The CDR3 contains 15 residues. Germline V gene lookup returns CDR1 MNHNS and CDR2 SASEGT. CDR3 sequence (DNA): TGTGCCAGCCTACCAAGGGCAGGGGGGCCCTACGAGCAGTACTTC. Its protein is CASLPRAGGPYEQYF.

The CDR3 is CASSPQGASEKLFF. The CDR3 nucleotides are TGTGCCAGCAGCCCACAGGGGGCCTCAGAAAAACTGTTTTTT. This chain joins TRBV5-4 and TRBJ1-4, with 9 nucleotides matching TRBD1. J gave up 8 bases and V 4 bases, and 6 bases lay outside the gene matches. The CDR3 contains 14 residues. Germline V gene data show CDR1 as SGHNT and CDR2 as YYREEE (reference sequence).

V usage is TRBV7-2 and J usage is TRBJ2-4; 12 bases map to TRBD2. V was clipped by 2 bases and J by 3 bases; unmatched bases: 8. This CDR3 is built from 18 residues. Germline V gene data show CDR1 as SGHTA and CDR2 as FQGNSA. DNA of the CDR3: TGTGCCAGCAGCTTAAGACCTAGCGGGGGGGCGGACAAAAACATTCAGTACTTC. Encoded protein: CASSLRPSGGADKNIQYF.